This entry is about one T cell receptor beta chain. V dropped 2 bases and J dropped 4 bases, with 12 bases sitting between them. This CDR3 spans 15 amino acids. Germline V gene lookup returns CDR1 SGHVS and CDR2 FNYEAQ. Primers used in a second PCR of about 6 to 12 cycles were a sample-barcoded 5' primer and a J-beta primer mix. TCRdb itself ran the 5' RACE reads through MiXCR, one entry per CDR3 protein. The sample carries fewer than 1.5 million distinct CDR3 sequences, approximately 38% recorded once. The sample is drawn from a study of blood T cells in healthy people across ages. The sequence came from a woman in her late teens or twenties in good health. The rearrangement joins TRBV7-6 to TRBJ2-1; no reliable D call. The sample comprised blood. The CDR3 DNA is TGTGCCAGCAGCTTATCCAACTACACATACAATGAGCAGTTCTTC. Translation gives CASSLSNYTYNEQFF.